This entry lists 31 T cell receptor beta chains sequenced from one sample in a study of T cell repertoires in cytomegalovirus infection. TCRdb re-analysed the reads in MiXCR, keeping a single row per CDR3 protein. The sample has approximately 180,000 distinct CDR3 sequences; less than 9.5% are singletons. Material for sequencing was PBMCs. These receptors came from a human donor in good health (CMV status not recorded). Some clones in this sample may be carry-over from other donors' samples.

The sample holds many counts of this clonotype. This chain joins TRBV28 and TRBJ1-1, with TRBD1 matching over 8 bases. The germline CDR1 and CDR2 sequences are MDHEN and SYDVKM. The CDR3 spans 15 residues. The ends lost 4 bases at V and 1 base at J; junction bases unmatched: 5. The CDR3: CASSYPDRENTEAFF. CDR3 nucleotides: TGTGCCAGCAGTTATCCGGACAGGGAGAACACTGAAGCTTTCTTT.

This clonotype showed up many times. The CDR3 sequence: CASSLRGIGHEQYF. In DNA form, the CDR3 reads TGTGCCAGCAGCCTCAGGGGAATCGGGCACGAGCAGTACTTC. The V call is TRBV7-8, the J call TRBJ2-7; D is possibly TRBD1 (6 bases). Germline CDR1 is SGHVS and CDR2 is FQNEAQ. With 5 bases removed from V and 5 bases from J, the gap between germline ends came to 16 bases. This CDR3 is 14 amino acids long.

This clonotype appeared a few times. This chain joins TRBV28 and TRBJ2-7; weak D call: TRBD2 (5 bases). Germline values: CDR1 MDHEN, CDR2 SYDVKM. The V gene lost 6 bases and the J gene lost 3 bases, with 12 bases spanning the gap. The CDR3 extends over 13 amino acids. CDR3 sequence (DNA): TGTGCCAGCAGGGGCATGAGGGTCTACGAGCAGTACTTC. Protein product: CASRGMRVYEQYF.

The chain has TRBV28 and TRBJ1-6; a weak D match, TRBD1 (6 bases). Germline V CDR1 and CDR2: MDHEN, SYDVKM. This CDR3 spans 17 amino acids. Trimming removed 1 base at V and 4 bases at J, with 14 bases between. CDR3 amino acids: CASSLSATGAYNSPLHF. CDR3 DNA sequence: TGTGCCAGCAGTTTATCCGCGACGGGGGCTTATAATTCACCCCTCCACTTT.

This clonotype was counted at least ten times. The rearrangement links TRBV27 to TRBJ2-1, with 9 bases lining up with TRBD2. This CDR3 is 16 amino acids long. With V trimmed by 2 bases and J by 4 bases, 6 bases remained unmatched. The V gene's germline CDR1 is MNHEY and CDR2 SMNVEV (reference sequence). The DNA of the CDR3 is TGTGCCAGCAGTTTAGCGCTAGCGGGGAGATACAATGAGCAGTTCTTC. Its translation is CASSLALAGRYNEQFF.

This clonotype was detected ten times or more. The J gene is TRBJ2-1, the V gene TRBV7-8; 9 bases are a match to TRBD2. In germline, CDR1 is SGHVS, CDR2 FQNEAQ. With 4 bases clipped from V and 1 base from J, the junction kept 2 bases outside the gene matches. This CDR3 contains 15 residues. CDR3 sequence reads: CASSSREGSYNEQFF. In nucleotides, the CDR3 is TGTGCCAGCAGCTCGCGGGAGGGGTCCTACAATGAGCAGTTCTTC.

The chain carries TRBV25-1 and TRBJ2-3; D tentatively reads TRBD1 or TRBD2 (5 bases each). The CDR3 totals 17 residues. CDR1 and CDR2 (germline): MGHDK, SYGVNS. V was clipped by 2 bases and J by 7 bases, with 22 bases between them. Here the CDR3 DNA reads TGTGCCAGCAGTGAACTAGGGACGGCTGCGAAAGGGAATACGCAGTATTTT. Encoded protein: CASSELGTAAKGNTQYF.

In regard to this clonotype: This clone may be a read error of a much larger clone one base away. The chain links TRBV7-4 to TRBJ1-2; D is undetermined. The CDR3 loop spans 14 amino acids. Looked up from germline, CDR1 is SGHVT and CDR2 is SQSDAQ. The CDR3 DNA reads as TGTGCCAGCAGCTTGTTACAAACTAACTATGGCTACAACTTC. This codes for CASSLLQTNYGYNF.

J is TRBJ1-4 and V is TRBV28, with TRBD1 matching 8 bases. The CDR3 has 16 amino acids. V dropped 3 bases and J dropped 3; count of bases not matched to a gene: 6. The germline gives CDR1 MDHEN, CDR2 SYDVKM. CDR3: CASSLGQEWANEKLFF. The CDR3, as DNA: TGTGCCAGCAGTTTGGGACAGGAATGGGCTAATGAAAAACTGTTTTTT.

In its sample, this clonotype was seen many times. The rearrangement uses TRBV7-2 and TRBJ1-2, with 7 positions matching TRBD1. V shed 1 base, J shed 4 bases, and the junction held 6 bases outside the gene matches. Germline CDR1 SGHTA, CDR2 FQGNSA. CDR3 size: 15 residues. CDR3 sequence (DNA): TGTGCCAGCAGCTTAGGAGGGACAGCAATCTATGGCTACACCTTC. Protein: CASSLGGTAIYGYTF. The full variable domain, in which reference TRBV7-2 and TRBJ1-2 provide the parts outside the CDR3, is GAGVSQSPSNKVTEKGKDVELRCDPISGHTALYWYRQSLGQGLEFLIYFQGNSAPDKSGLPSDRFSAERTGGSVSTLTIQRTQQEDSAVYLCASSLGGTAIYGYTFGSGTRLTVV.

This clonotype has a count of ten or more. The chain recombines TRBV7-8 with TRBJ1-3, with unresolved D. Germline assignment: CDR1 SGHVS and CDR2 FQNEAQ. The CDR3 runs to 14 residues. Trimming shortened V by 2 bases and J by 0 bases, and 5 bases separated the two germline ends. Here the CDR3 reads CASSLSDSGNTIYF. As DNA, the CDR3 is TGTGCCAGCAGCTTATCCGACTCTGGAAACACCATATATTTT. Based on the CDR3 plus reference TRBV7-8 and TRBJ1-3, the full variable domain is GAGVSQSPRYKVAKRGQDVALRCDPISGHVSLFWYQQALGQGPEFLTYFQNEAQLDKSGLPSDRFFAERPEGSVSTLKIQRTQQEDSAVYLCASSLSDSGNTIYFGEGSWLTVV.

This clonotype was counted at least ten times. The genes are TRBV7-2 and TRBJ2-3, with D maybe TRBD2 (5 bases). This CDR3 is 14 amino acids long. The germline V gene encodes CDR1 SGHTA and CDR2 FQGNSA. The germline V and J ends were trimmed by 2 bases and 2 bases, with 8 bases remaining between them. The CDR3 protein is CASSLQRYTDTQYF. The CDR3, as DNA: TGTGCCAGCAGCTTACAGCGGTACACAGATACGCAGTATTTT. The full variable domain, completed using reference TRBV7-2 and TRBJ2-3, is GAGVSQSPSNKVTEKGKDVELRCDPISGHTALYWYRQSLGQGLEFLIYFQGNSAPDKSGLPSDRFSAERTGGSVSTLTIQRTQQEDSAVYLCASSLQRYTDTQYFGPGTRLTVL.

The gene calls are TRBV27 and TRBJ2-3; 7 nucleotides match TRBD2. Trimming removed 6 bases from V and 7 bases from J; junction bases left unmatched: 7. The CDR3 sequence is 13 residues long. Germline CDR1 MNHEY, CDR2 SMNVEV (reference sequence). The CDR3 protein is CASRVSGENTQYF. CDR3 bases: TGTGCCAGCAGGGTAAGCGGGGAAAATACGCAGTATTTT.

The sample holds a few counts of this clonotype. CDR3 protein: CASSENRGRETQYF. For the CDR3, the DNA is TGTGCCAGCAGCGAAAATAGGGGCCGTGAGACCCAGTACTTC. This chain links TRBV6-2 or TRBV6-3 with TRBJ2-5, with D possibly TRBD1 on 5 matching bases. V lost 6 bases to trimming and J lost 5 bases, with 16 bases between them. The CDR3 loop spans 14 amino acids. CDR1 is MNHEY, CDR2 SVGEGT, per germline.

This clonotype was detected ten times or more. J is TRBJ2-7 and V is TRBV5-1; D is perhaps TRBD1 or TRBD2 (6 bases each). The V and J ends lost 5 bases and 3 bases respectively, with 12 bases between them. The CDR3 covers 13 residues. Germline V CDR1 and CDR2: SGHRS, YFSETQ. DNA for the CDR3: TGCGCCAGCAGGGAGGGACAAGGCTACGAGCAGTACTTC. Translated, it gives CASREGQGYEQYF.

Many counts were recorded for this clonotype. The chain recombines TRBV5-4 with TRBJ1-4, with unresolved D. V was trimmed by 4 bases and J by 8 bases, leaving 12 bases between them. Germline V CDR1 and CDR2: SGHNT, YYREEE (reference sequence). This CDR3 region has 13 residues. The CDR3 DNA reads TGTGCCAGCAGCCGTGGAGGGAGGGAAAAACTGTTTTTT. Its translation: CASSRGGREKLFF.

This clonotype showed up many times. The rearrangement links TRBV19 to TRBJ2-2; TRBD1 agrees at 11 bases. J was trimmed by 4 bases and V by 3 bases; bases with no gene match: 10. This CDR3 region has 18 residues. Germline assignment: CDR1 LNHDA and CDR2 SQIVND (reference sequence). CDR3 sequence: CASSIPQGQGAGTGELFF. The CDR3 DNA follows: TGTGCCAGTAGTATCCCCCAAGGACAGGGGGCGGGCACCGGGGAGCTGTTTTTT.

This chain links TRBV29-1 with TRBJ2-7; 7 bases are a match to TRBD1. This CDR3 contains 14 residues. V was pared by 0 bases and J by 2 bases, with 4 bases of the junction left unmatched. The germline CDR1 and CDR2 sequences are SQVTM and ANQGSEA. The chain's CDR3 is CSVEDRTGAYEQYF. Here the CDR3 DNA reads TGCAGCGTTGAAGACAGGACAGGAGCCTACGAGCAGTACTTC.

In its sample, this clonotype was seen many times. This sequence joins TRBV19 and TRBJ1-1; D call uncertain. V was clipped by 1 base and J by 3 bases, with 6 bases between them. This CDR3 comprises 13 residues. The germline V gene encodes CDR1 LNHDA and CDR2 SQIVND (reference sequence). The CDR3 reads CASSIGVDTEAFF. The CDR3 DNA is TGTGCCAGTAGTATAGGTGTCGACACTGAAGCTTTCTTT.

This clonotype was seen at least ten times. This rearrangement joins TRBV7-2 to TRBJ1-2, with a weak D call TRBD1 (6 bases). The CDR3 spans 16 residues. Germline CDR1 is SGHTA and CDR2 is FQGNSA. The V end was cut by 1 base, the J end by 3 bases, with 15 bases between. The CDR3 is CASSLDGGALYYGYTF. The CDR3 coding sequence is TGTGCCAGCAGCTTAGATGGGGGCGCTTTGTACTATGGCTACACCTTC.

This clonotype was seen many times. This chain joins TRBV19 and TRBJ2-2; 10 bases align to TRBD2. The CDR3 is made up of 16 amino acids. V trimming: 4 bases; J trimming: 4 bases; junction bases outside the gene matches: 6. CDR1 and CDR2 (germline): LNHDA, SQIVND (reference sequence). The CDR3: CASSTRSGGVTGELFF. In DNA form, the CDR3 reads TGTGCCAGTAGTACCCGCAGCGGGGGGGTCACCGGGGAGCTGTTTTTT.

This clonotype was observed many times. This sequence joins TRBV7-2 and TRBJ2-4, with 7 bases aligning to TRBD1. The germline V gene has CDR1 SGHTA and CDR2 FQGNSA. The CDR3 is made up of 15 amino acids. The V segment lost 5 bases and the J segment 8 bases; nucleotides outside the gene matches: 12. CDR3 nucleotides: TGTGCCAGCAGCCCGCTGGGACAGATCGGGGACATTCAGTACTTC. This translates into CASSPLGQIGDIQYF. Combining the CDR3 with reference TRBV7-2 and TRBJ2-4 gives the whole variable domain GAGVSQSPSNKVTEKGKDVELRCDPISGHTALYWYRQSLGQGLEFLIYFQGNSAPDKSGLPSDRFSAERTGGSVSTLTIQRTQQEDSAVYLCASSPLGQIGDIQYFGAGTRLSVL.

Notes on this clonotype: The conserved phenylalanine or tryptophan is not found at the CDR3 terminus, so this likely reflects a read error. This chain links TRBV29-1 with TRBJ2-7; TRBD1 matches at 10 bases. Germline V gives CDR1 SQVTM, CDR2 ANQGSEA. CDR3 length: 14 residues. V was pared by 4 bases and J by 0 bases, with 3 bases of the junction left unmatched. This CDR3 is CSVGTGGSSYEQYL. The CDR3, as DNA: TGCAGCGTTGGGACAGGGGGTAGCTCCTACGAGCAGTACTTA.

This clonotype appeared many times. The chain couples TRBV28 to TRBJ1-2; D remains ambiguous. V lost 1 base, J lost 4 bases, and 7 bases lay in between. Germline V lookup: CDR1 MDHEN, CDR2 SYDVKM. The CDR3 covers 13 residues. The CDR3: CASSLSGSYGYTF. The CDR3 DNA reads TGTGCCAGCAGTTTATCGGGGAGCTATGGCTACACCTTC.

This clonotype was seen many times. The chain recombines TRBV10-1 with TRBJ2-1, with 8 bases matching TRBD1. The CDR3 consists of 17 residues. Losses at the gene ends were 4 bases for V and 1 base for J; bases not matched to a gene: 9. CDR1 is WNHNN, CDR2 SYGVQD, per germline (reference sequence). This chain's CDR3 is CASSAGDRGLSYNEQFF. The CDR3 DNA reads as TGCGCCAGCAGTGCAGGAGACAGGGGTCTATCCTACAATGAGCAGTTCTTC.

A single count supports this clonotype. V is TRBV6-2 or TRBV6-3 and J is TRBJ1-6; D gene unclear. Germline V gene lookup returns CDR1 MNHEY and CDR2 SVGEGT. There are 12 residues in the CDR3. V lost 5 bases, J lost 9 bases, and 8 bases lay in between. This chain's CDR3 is CASSTYGSPLHF. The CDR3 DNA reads TGTGCCAGCAGTACCTACGGTTCACCCCTCCACTTT.

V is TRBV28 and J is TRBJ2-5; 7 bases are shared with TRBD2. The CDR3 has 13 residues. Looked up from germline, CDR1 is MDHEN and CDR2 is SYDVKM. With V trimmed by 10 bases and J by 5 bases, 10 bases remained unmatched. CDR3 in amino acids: CAIEHGLGETQYF. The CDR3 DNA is TGTGCCATCGAGCATGGACTAGGCGAGACCCAGTACTTC.

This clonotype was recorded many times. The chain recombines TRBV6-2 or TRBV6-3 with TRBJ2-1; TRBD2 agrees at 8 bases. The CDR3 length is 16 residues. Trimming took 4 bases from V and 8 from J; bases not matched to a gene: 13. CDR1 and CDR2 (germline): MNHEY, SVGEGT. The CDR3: CASSSLSSGIRDEQFF. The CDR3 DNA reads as TGTGCCAGCAGTTCCCTGAGTAGCGGGATTAGGGATGAGCAGTTCTTC.

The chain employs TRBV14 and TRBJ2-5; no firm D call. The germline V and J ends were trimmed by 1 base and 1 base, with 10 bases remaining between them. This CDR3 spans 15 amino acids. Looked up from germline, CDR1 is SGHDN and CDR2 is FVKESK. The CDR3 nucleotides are TGTGCCAGCAGCCAAGTGGGCGGCCCCCAAGAGACCCAGTACTTC. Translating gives CASSQVGGPQETQYF.

In DNA form, the CDR3 reads TGTGCCAGCAGCAGGACAGGGGCCAACACTGAAGCTTTCTTT. It specifies CASSRTGANTEAFF. The rearrangement joins TRBV28 to TRBJ1-1; 9 nucleotides agree with TRBD1. J lost 2 bases, V lost 6 bases, and 4 bases had no gene match. This CDR3 contains 14 residues. Looked up from germline, CDR1 is MDHEN and CDR2 is SYDVKM.

The CDR3 sequence: CASSLSDTLSTDTQYF. The CDR3 region has the DNA TGTGCCAGCAGCCTATCGGACACTCTATCCACAGATACGCAGTATTTT. The chain employs TRBV6-2 or TRBV6-3 and TRBJ2-3, with a possible D match to TRBD1 (5 bases). CDR1 is MNHEY, CDR2 SVGEGT, per germline. Trimming removed 6 bases at V and 2 bases at J, with 18 bases between. The CDR3 length is 16 residues.